The 12 T cell receptor beta chains presented below share a single source sample, sequenced in a study of CD8 T cells in ankylosing spondylitis. Whole-study results and caveats: A TCR beta motif made of about 8 highly homologous variants seemed typical of ankylosing spondylitis blood.

TCRdb reprocessed the 5' RACE reads via MiXCR and lists one record per CDR3 protein. The repertoire consists of 350,000 to 550,000 distinct CDR3 sequences, with about 24% occurring once and the leading ten covering approximately 1%. Their antigens remain unidentified. The sample consisted of blood, either unsorted or a sorted T cell fraction (not recorded which). The source of these receptors is a male donor with ankylosing spondylitis.

Concerning this clonotype itself: One end of the junction varies from germline; a read error may be responsible. This chain links TRBV15 with TRBJ1-2; weak D call: TRBD1 (5 bases). The CDR3 has 12 amino acids. From germline, CDR1 is LNHNV and CDR2 YYDKDF (reference sequence). CDR3 sequence (DNA): TGTGCCACCACCAGAGGGGACTATGGCTACACCTTC. Amino acid sequence: CATTRGDYGYTF.

This clonotype turned up a few times. The rearrangement links TRBV4-1 to TRBJ2-1; tentative D call: TRBD2 (6 bases). Germline V gene lookup returns CDR1 MGHRA and CDR2 YSYEKL. The CDR3 consists of 16 residues. V was clipped by 4 bases and J by 6 bases, with 19 bases between them. CDR3 nucleotides: TGCGCCAGCAGCCCTGCGCGCGGGAAGGCATCCAATGAGCAGTTCTTC. As protein: CASSPARGKASNEQFF.

Only a few counts were recorded for this clonotype. V usage is TRBV5-1 and J usage is TRBJ1-6, with D tentatively TRBD1 (6 bases). Germline CDR1 is SGHRS and CDR2 is YFSETQ. V lost 4 bases to trimming and J lost 6 bases, with 14 bases between them. The CDR3 has 15 residues. DNA for the CDR3: TGCGCCAGCAGCCAAGAACAGGGACTTAATTCACCCCTCCACTTT. It specifies CASSQEQGLNSPLHF.

V usage is TRBV5-1 and J usage is TRBJ2-3; no definite D call. The germline V gene encodes CDR1 SGHRS and CDR2 YFSETQ. V lost 0 bases, J lost 4 bases, and 12 bases lay in between. This CDR3 has 15 amino acids. The CDR3 is CASSLDAYSSDTQYF. In DNA, the CDR3 is TGCGCCAGCAGCTTGGACGCCTATTCTTCAGATACGCAGTATTTT.

The DNA for the CDR3 is TGTGCCAGCAACACACCTCTAAACAGGGACGAATCCGCCTACGAGCAGTACTTC. Its translation: CASNTPLNRDESAYEQYF. The V and J genes are TRBV21-1 and TRBJ2-7; TRBD1 is taken as the D call from the table, unchecked against the DNA. TRBV21-1 is assigned pseudogene status. The CDR3 is 18 amino acids.

The chain links TRBV12-5 to TRBJ2-1; D gene unclear. V lost 5 bases to trimming and J lost 4 bases, with 3 bases between them. The CDR3 is 11 residues long. Germline CDR1 LGHNT, CDR2 FRNRAP. The CDR3, as DNA: TGTGCTAGTGGTCCGTACAATGAGCAGTTCTTC. Translating gives CASGPYNEQFF.

This clonotype came up a few times. The chain recombines TRBV29-1 with TRBJ2-1; no clear D gene. CDR1 and CDR2 (germline): SQVTM, ANQGSEA. The CDR3 consists of 11 residues. V lost 4 bases, J lost 4 bases, and 5 bases lay in between. The CDR3 bases are TGCAGCGTTGTCGGATACAATGAGCAGTTCTTC. Its protein product is CSVVGYNEQFF.

This clonotype has at least ten counts. The rearrangement links TRBV20-1 to TRBJ2-7; no clear D gene. The V gene lost 0 bases and the J gene lost 3 bases, with 15 bases spanning the gap. Germline assignment: CDR1 DFQATT and CDR2 SNEGSKA (reference sequence). The length of the CDR3 is 15 residues. CDR3 bases: TGCAGTGCTAGAGATAACCCTGGCAGCAACTACGAGCAGTACTTC. Protein product: CSARDNPGSNYEQYF.

V is TRBV5-5 and J is TRBJ2-2; D unresolved. Trimming removed 4 bases from V and 5 bases from J, with 15 bases in between. CDR3 length: 15 amino acids. CDR1 SGHKS and CDR2 YYEKEE come from the germline V gene (reference sequence). The CDR3 loop reads CASSQLGLHTGELFF. CDR3 DNA: TGTGCCAGCAGCCAACTCGGCCTTCATACCGGGGAGCTGTTTTTT.

This clonotype was detected only a few times. V usage is TRBV20-1 and J usage is TRBJ1-2; D uncertain. The CDR3 has 11 residues. The V gene lost 6 bases and the J gene lost 3 bases, with 8 bases spanning the gap. Germline V gives CDR1 DFQATT, CDR2 SNEGSKA (reference sequence). CDR3: CSAPGDYGYTF. The CDR3 coding sequence is TGCAGTGCACCAGGAGACTATGGCTACACCTTC.

In this sample, this clonotype turned up a few times. The chain combines TRBV20-1 with TRBJ2-7, with TRBD1 as a possible D gene (6 bases). Germline V gene lookup returns CDR1 DFQATT and CDR2 SNEGSKA (reference sequence). Trimming took off 5 bases at V and 0 bases at J, with 14 bases between the two ends. CDR3 length equals 14 residues. The CDR3 is CSALIGGSSYEQYF. CDR3 nucleotide sequence: TGCAGTGCTCTGATAGGGGGAAGCTCCTACGAGCAGTACTTC.

The sample holds a few counts of this clonotype. This rearrangement joins TRBV24-1 to TRBJ2-3; D possibly corresponds to TRBD2 (6 bases). The V gene lost 7 bases and the J gene lost 4 bases, with 11 bases spanning the gap. CDR1 and CDR2 from the germline V gene are KGHDR and SFDVKD. The CDR3 sequence is 13 residues long. The chain's CDR3 is CATSQWGADTQYF. The CDR3 DNA reads as TGTGCCACCAGCCAGTGGGGGGCAGATACGCAGTATTTT.